This T cell receptor (beta chain) was observed in a study of response to subunit inactivated influenza vaccine (dated by TCRdb to 2017 to 2018). General notes on the study: Deep quantitative T cell receptor repertoire profiling was used in the study to track responses to a trivalent subunit inactivated influenza vaccine. What the study reported, not specific to this receptor: According to the authors, only a limited number of new T cells may be recruited by each seasonal influenza vaccination.

The library was obtained by RT-PCR. The data were produced on an Illumina HiSeq 2500. The public sequencing data were trimmed at Q25 with fastp and processed into clonotypes with MiXCR by TCRdb, which kept only in-frame beta chains. CDR3 protein sequences are deduplicated, and each keeps its most common genes and DNA. The sample data list hundreds of thousands of distinct CDR3 sequences, and approximately 17% of these were observed just once. The ten largest account for approximately 10% of the sample. V is reduced by 1 base and J by 4 bases, leaving a spacing of 11 bases between them. CDR3 length: 13 amino acids, cysteine to phenylalanine. Only CDR3 DNA is held: 39 bases, read in frame from base 1. The germline V gene (reference sequence) provides CDR1 DFQATT and CDR2 SNEGSKA. A word on this clonotype: Its antigen is still unknown. The input lacks base qualities; no much larger clone sits a single base away.

The source is a man aged 50 to 60 who received an inactivated influenza vaccine. Donor details come from another sample of the same person, matched by shared clones. The chain couples TRBV20-1 to TRBJ2-7; tentative D gene TRBD1, with 6 bases matching. The sample in question was PBMCs from blood, obtained roughly 5 days after vaccination. The DNA sequence follows: TGCAGTGCTAGAGTGCCCAGGGGTTACGAGCAGTACTTC. Its product reads: CSARVPRGYEQYF.